This T cell receptor beta chain was recorded in a study of CD8 T cells in ankylosing spondylitis. Trimming took off 0 bases at V and 7 bases at J, with 9 bases between the two ends. The length of the CDR3 is 13 residues. Germline V gene sequence: CDR1 SGHTA, CDR2 FQGNSA. MiXCR was run by TCRdb on the 5' RACE reads, yielding one entry per CDR3 protein. Altogether fewer than 350,000 distinct CDR3 sequences are present, approximately 10% being singletons, with the ten largest covering roughly 9.2%. In its sample, this clonotype was seen many times. The sequenced sample consisted of blood, either unsorted or a sorted T cell fraction (not recorded which). This TCR came from a female donor with ankylosing spondylitis or in good health (not recorded which). J is TRBJ1-2 and V is TRBV7-2; D is perhaps TRBD1 (5 bases). The CDR3 DNA reads TGTGCCAGCAGCTTAGCGTCAGGGCTTGGCTACACCTTC. It encodes CASSLASGLGYTF.